Listed below are T cell receptor beta chains from one sample, sequenced in a study of OX40 agonist ivuxolimab in advanced cancers. Some clones are missing from TCRdb's copy, which holds only in-frame ones; the method was immunoSEQ multiplex PCR. The sample lists roughly 58,000 clones, approximately 80% seen once, with approximately 3% in the top ten. The input for sequencing was CD4+ or CD8+ T cells sorted from blood, taken in a trial of the OX40 agonist ivuxolimab. Receptors originate from an adult with an advanced solid tumor such as melanoma, head and neck, liver or kidney cancer. Both conserved end residues are part of each CDR3. Fields, in order: D gene, clone size, J gene, V gene, CDR3 DNA, CDR3 protein. The D gene is left open where the match is weak. A clone size is listed for some rows: how often the clone was seen (once, few, many), or a class if it is expanded.

D: NA; size: NA; J: TRBJ2-2; V: TRBV10-1; DNA: TGCGCCAGCAGCTACAGGACCGGGGAGCTGTTTTTT; CDR3: CASSYRTGELFF
D: TRBD1; size: few; J: TRBJ2-5; V: TRBV27; DNA: TGTGCCAGCAGTCTTGGGACAGGGGGGTTTGAGACCCAGTACTTC; CDR3: CASSLGTGGFETQYF
D: TRBD1; size: NA; J: TRBJ1-5; V: TRBV11-2; DNA: TGTGCCAGCAGCCCGGGACAGGGGGCGAGGAATCAGCCCCAGCATTTT; CDR3: CASSPGQGARNQPQHF
D: NA; size: NA; J: TRBJ2-5; V: TRBV5-1; DNA: TGCGCCAGCAGCTTGAGACAGTCCCAAGAGACCCAGTACTTC; CDR3: CASSLRQSQETQYF
D: TRBD2; size: NA; J: TRBJ2-1; V: TRBV10-3; DNA: TGTGCCATCAATACGGGGGGGCCTAGCAATGAGCAGTTCTTC; CDR3: CAINTGGPSNEQFF
D: NA; size: NA; J: TRBJ2-7; V: TRBV5-5; DNA: TGTGCCAGCAGCTCTCAGGGGGGAAGGGCCTACGAGCAGTACTTC; CDR3: CASSSQGGRAYEQYF
D: NA; size: NA; J: TRBJ2-3; V: TRBV14; DNA: TGTGCCACCTCCCCCGGCAGGACAGCGCGCACAGATACGCAGTATTTT; CDR3: CATSPGRTARTDTQYF
D: TRBD2; size: NA; J: TRBJ2-5; V: TRBV7-6; DNA: TGTGCCAGCAGCTTAGAACCGGGACTAGTGCAAGAGACCCAGTACTTC; CDR3: CASSLEPGLVQETQYF
D: NA; size: NA; J: TRBJ1-5; V: TRBV7-8; DNA: TGTGCCAGCAGCTTAGCGGCCCTCTACAGAAACCGGGGTCAGCCCCAGCATTTT; CDR3: CASSLAALYRNRGQPQHF
D: NA; size: NA; J: TRBJ2-2; V: TRBV4-3; DNA: TGCGCCAGCAGCCAAGTCTGGAACACCGGGGAGCTGTTTTTT; CDR3: CASSQVWNTGELFF
D: NA; size: NA; J: TRBJ1-5; V: TRBV27; DNA: TGTGCCAGCAGTCTCCGCTCTCTTTTAGGGGGGGCCCAGCATTTT; CDR3: CASSLRSLLGGAQHF
D: NA; size: NA; J: TRBJ1-5; V: TRBV18; DNA: TGTGCCAGCTCACCAGAAGGGATCGGGGTAGCTCAGCCCCAGCATTTT; CDR3: CASSPEGIGVAQPQHF
D: NA; size: once; J: TRBJ1-5; V: TRBV5-5; DNA: TGTGCCAGCAGCTTGGGGGGGCAGGGAGGCCAGCCCCAGCATTTT; CDR3: CASSLGGQGGQPQHF
D: NA; size: few; J: TRBJ1-2; V: TRBV29-1; DNA: TGCAGCGTCCACAGGGTTCAGGGTGGCTACACCTTC; CDR3: CSVHRVQGGYTF
D: NA; size: NA; J: TRBJ2-7; V: TRBV29-1; DNA: TGCAGCGTTGGGTCGGCGAGCTCCTACGAGCAGTACTTC; CDR3: CSVGSASSYEQYF
D: TRBD2; size: NA; J: TRBJ2-2; V: TRBV14; DNA: TGTGCCAGCAGCGAGCGGGGGGGGAACACCGGGGAGCTGTTTTTT; CDR3: CASSERGGNTGELFF
D: NA; size: NA; J: TRBJ1-1; V: TRBV7-6; DNA: TGTGCCAGCAGCTTAGCCTTGGACACTGAAGCTTTCTTT; CDR3: CASSLALDTEAFF
D: TRBD2; size: once; J: TRBJ2-5; V: TRBV28; DNA: TGTGCCAGCAGTCTCGTACTAGCGGGAGAGGAGACCCAGTACTTC; CDR3: CASSLVLAGEETQYF
D: TRBD2; size: NA; J: TRBJ2-2; V: TRBV7-3; DNA: TGTGCCAGCAGCTCGGGACTAGCGGGGGGGCCGGGCACCGGGGAGCTGTTTTTT; CDR3: CASSSGLAGGPGTGELFF
D: NA; size: NA; J: TRBJ2-2; V: TRBV29-1; DNA: TGCAGCGTTGAAGTCGGTAGCGGATTAACCGGGGAGCTGTTTTTT; CDR3: CSVEVGSGLTGELFF
D: NA; size: NA; J: TRBJ2-5; V: TRBV2; DNA: TGTGCCAGCAGTGACCAAGAGACCCAGTACTTC; CDR3: CASSDQETQYF
D: NA; size: NA; J: TRBJ1-2; V: TRBV27; DNA: TGTGCCAGCAGTTTAATGGGGGGTCGCTATGGCTACACCTTC; CDR3: CASSLMGGRYGYTF
D: NA; size: few; J: TRBJ2-7; V: TRBV27; DNA: TGTGCCAGCAGTTTCGGGCCATCCTACGAGCAGTACTTC; CDR3: CASSFGPSYEQYF
D: TRBD1; size: NA; J: TRBJ1-1; V: TRBV5-6; DNA: TGTGCCAGCAGCTCCCAGGACAGGGTTGGAGCTTTCTTT; CDR3: CASSSQDRVGAFF
D: NA; size: NA; J: TRBJ1-2; V: TRBV5-4; DNA: TGTGCCAGCAGCCCAAACGAAGGAGGCTACACCTTC; CDR3: CASSPNEGGYTF
D: NA; size: NA; J: TRBJ2-3; V: TRBV4-1; DNA: TGCGCCAGCAGCCACCTCTCGGCCGATACGCAGTATTTT; CDR3: CASSHLSADTQYF
D: NA; size: NA; J: TRBJ1-1; V: TRBV7-9; DNA: TGTGCCAGCAGCTTGGCAGGGACACCGAACACTGAAGCTTTCTTT; CDR3: CASSLAGTPNTEAFF
D: NA; size: NA; J: TRBJ2-2; V: TRBV4-1; DNA: TGCGCCAGCAGCCAAGAAAAGGGGAGATACACCGGGGAGCTGTTTTTT; CDR3: CASSQEKGRYTGELFF
D: NA; size: NA; J: TRBJ2-2; V: TRBV18; DNA: TGTGCCAGCTCTCCACCCCCTCCACCCGGGGAGCTGTTTTTT; CDR3: CASSPPPPPGELFF
D: NA; size: NA; J: TRBJ2-6; V: TRBV7-9; DNA: TGTGCCAGCAGCTTAGATAAGGGGACGATTTTTGGGGCCAACGTCCTGACTTTC; CDR3: CASSLDKGTIFGANVLTF
D: TRBD2; size: NA; J: TRBJ2-2; V: TRBV6-4; DNA: TGTGCCAGCAGTCCGACTAGCGGGGCGACCGGGGAGCTGTTTTTT; CDR3: CASSPTSGATGELFF
D: NA; size: NA; J: TRBJ1-1; V: TRBV15; DNA: TGTGCCACCAGCAGGGTTGATGGGACTGAAGCTTTCTTT; CDR3: CATSRVDGTEAFF
D: NA; size: NA; J: TRBJ2-7; V: TRBV6-5; DNA: TGTGCCAGCAGTTACTCTTCGGAACCCTACGAGCAGTACTTC; CDR3: CASSYSSEPYEQYF
D: NA; size: NA; J: TRBJ1-5; V: TRBV12-5; DNA: TGTGCTAGTGGTTTGACCGGGGACCAGCCCCAGCATTTT; CDR3: CASGLTGDQPQHF
D: NA; size: few; J: TRBJ2-2; V: TRBV6-1; DNA: TGTGCCAGTTCAGGGGTGTCGAACACCGGGGAGCTGTTTTTT; CDR3: CASSGVSNTGELFF
D: NA; size: NA; J: TRBJ1-2; V: TRBV7-9; DNA: TGTGCCAGCAGCCACCGACGGCACTATGGCTACACCTTC; CDR3: CASSHRRHYGYTF
D: TRBD1; size: NA; J: TRBJ1-2; V: TRBV7-3; DNA: TGTGCCAGCAGCTTAACGGTGGGACAGGGGACTGGCTACACCTTC; CDR3: CASSLTVGQGTGYTF
D: NA; size: NA; J: TRBJ2-7; V: TRBV5-3; DNA: TGTGCCAGAAGCTTAGAGGTACACTACGAGCAGTACTTT; CDR3: CARSLEVHYEQYF
D: TRBD2; size: NA; J: TRBJ2-1; V: TRBV5-1; DNA: TGCGCCAGCAGCTTGGGTGCGGGAGGATACTACAATGAGCAGTTCTTC; CDR3: CASSLGAGGYYNEQFF
D: NA; size: NA; J: TRBJ1-2; V: TRBV30; DNA: TGTGCCTGGAGTGTAGGCAGGACCCTGGGGGGCTACACCTTC; CDR3: CAWSVGRTLGGYTF
D: TRBD2; size: once; J: TRBJ2-5; V: TRBV10-2; DNA: TGCGCCAGCAGAGAAGCACTAGCGGGCCTAGGGGCCCAGTACTTC; CDR3: CASREALAGLGAQYF
D: NA; size: NA; J: TRBJ2-7; V: TRBV4-1; DNA: TGCGCCAGCAAGGGGGGTCCCTTCTCCTACGAGCAGTACTTC; CDR3: CASKGGPFSYEQYF
D: NA; size: few; J: TRBJ1-6; V: TRBV7-9; DNA: TGTGCCAGCAGCTTATACGGCAGCGACTCACCCCTCCACTTT; CDR3: CASSLYGSDSPLHF
D: NA; size: NA; J: TRBJ1-1; V: TRBV5-4; DNA: TGTGCCAGCAGCTTGGATGTGAACACTGAAGCTTTCTTT; CDR3: CASSLDVNTEAFF
D: NA; size: NA; J: TRBJ1-1; V: TRBV30; DNA: TGTGCCTCAATCGGCGAGAACACTGAAGCTTTCTTT; CDR3: CASIGENTEAFF
D: TRBD1; size: NA; J: TRBJ2-1; V: TRBV7-8; DNA: TGTGCCAGCAGCTTAGCGGGACAGGGAGGGTACAATGAGCAGTTCTTC; CDR3: CASSLAGQGGYNEQFF
D: TRBD1; size: NA; J: TRBJ2-4; V: TRBV12-5; DNA: TGTGCTAGTGGTTTGGAAAGGGGGCGGTCTGGTGGGGAGTACTTC; CDR3: CASGLERGRSGGEYF
D: NA; size: NA; J: TRBJ1-6; V: TRBV7-9; DNA: TGTGCCAGCAGCTCCCTAGCGGATTCACCCCTCCACTTT; CDR3: CASSSLADSPLHF
D: NA; size: NA; J: TRBJ1-5; V: TRBV19; DNA: TGTGCCAGTAGTAGCAGGGTCCGGAGTAGTGGCCAGCCCCAGCATTTT; CDR3: CASSSRVRSSGQPQHF
D: NA; size: once; J: TRBJ1-1; V: TRBV7-8; DNA: TGTGCCAGCAGCTTAGCGGGGCAGGAAGGGGCTGAAGCTTTCTTT; CDR3: CASSLAGQEGAEAFF